This passage covers 16 T cell receptor beta chains from one sample sequenced in a study of blood T cells in healthy people across ages. A second PCR, run for about 7 to 11 cycles, used a sample-barcoded 5' primer plus a J-beta primer mix. TCRdb fed the 5' RACE reads into MiXCR, producing one record per CDR3 protein. The profile covers about 690,000 distinct CDR3 sequences, with around 43% appearing a single time and 25% to 30% taken by the ten largest. Sequenced: blood. The receptor source for this set is a man older than 75 in good health.

There are many counts of this clonotype. The rearrangement uses TRBV4-2 and TRBJ2-7; TRBD1 aligns across 10 bases. The CDR3 totals 16 residues. Germline CDR1 is LGHNA and CDR2 is YNFKEQ. The junction had 5 bases not matched to a gene; V was cut back by 3 bases and J by 0 bases. Written as DNA, the CDR3 is TGTGCCAGCAGCCAGGCTGGGACAGGGGACTCCTACGAGCAGTACTTC. This codes for CASSQAGTGDSYEQYF.

V is TRBV7-2 and J is TRBJ1-2; a possible D gene is TRBD1 (6 bases). There are 16 residues in the CDR3. Germline V lookup: CDR1 SGHTA, CDR2 FQGNSA. The V end was cut by 4 bases, the J end by 4 bases, with 19 bases between. CDR3 sequence reads: CASSSPDGQPLYGYTF. CDR3 bases: TGTGCCAGCAGCTCGCCCGATGGACAGCCTCTCTATGGCTACACCTTC.

The chain is built from TRBV15 and TRBJ2-3; D unclear. Germline V gene sequence: CDR1 LNHNV, CDR2 YYDKDF (reference sequence). Trimming left V 0 bases short and J 6 bases short, with 13 bases between. The CDR3 loop spans 15 amino acids. The CDR3 protein is CATSRDGQIGDTQYF. The DNA for the CDR3 is TGTGCCACCAGCAGAGATGGCCAGATTGGGGATACGCAGTATTTT.

This clonotype occurred a few times. The V call is TRBV6-6, the J call TRBJ2-1; TRBD1 is a possible D gene (5 bases). CDR1 is MNHNY, CDR2 SVGAGI, per germline (reference sequence). The CDR3 spans 17 residues. V was trimmed by 4 bases and J by 8 bases, leaving 24 bases between them. Here the CDR3 DNA reads TGTGCCAGCAGTTTTATGGGCGGAAGGGGTATGTTTGATGAGCAGTTCTTC. Amino acid sequence: CASSFMGGRGMFDEQFF.

This clonotype was counted a few times. The chain links TRBV7-2 to TRBJ1-4; 7 nucleotides align to TRBD1. The CDR3 is 11 residues long. CDR1 and CDR2 from the germline V gene are SGHTA and FQGNSA. As DNA, the CDR3 is TGTGCTACAGGGGCTAATGAAAAACTGTTTTTT. Encoded protein: CATGANEKLFF.

The J gene is TRBJ1-4, the V gene TRBV2; D possibly corresponds to TRBD1 (6 bases). The V gene's germline CDR1 is SNHLY and CDR2 FYNNEI. The CDR3 spans 17 residues. The V gene lost 3 bases and the J gene lost 3 bases, with 17 bases spanning the gap. CDR3 region: CASSENGGHGANEKLFF. In nucleotides, the CDR3 is TGTGCCAGCAGTGAGAACGGGGGGCACGGGGCTAATGAAAAACTGTTTTTT.

At least ten counts were recorded for this clonotype. The V and J genes are TRBV29-1 and TRBJ2-1; TRBD2 agrees at 9 bases. Looked up from germline, CDR1 is SQVTM and CDR2 is ANQGSEA. The length of the CDR3 is 14 residues. V gave up 1 base and J gave up 6 bases; unmatched junction bases: 4. CDR3 bases: TGCAGCGTTGAAGTGGGACTAGCCTCCAATGAGCAGTTCTTC. Protein sequence: CSVEVGLASNEQFF.

The V and J genes are TRBV20-1 and TRBJ2-7, with TRBD2 matching 8 bases. The V gene's germline CDR1 is DFQATT and CDR2 SNEGSKA (reference sequence). This CDR3 is built from 14 residues. With 3 bases clipped from V and 5 bases from J, the junction kept 9 bases outside the gene matches. CDR3 in amino acids: CSARIPRGANEQYF. The CDR3 bases are TGCAGTGCTAGGATTCCGCGGGGGGCTAACGAGCAGTACTTC.

This clonotype was observed a handful of times. V usage is TRBV5-1 and J usage is TRBJ2-5, with D perhaps matching TRBD1 (6 bases). Trimming pared 3 bases from V and 1 base from J, leaving 13 bases between. Germline lookup yields CDR1 SGHRS and CDR2 YFSETQ. This CDR3 has 15 amino acids. In DNA, the CDR3 is TGCGCCAGCAGCTCCAACACAGGGTCCCAAGAGACCCAGTACTTC. Translating gives CASSSNTGSQETQYF.

This rearrangement joins TRBV29-1 to TRBJ1-2; D remains unclear. CDR3 length: 11 residues. The germline gives CDR1 SQVTM, CDR2 ANQGSEA. Trimming stripped 6 bases from V and 3 bases from J, with 8 bases between. The CDR3 DNA sequence: TGCAGCGTAGAGTTCGACTATGGCTACACCTTC. The encoded protein is CSVEFDYGYTF.

The gene calls are TRBV3-1 and TRBJ2-7; 9 nucleotides align to TRBD2. J gave up 5 bases and V 1 base, and 3 bases lay outside the gene matches. The CDR3 length is 14 residues. Germline CDR1 reads LGHDT; CDR2 reads YNNKEL (reference sequence). The CDR3: CASSQGSGSHEQYF. Here the CDR3 DNA reads TGTGCCAGCAGCCAAGGTAGCGGGAGCCACGAGCAGTACTTC.

The gene calls are TRBV20-1 and TRBJ2-3; D remains unclear. Trimming pared 8 bases from V and 2 bases from J, leaving 17 bases between. The V gene's germline CDR1 is DFQATT and CDR2 SNEGSKA (reference sequence). The CDR3 is made up of 14 amino acids. CDR3 sequence reads: CSPLFQSPTDTQYF. DNA for the CDR3: TGCAGTCCTCTCTTTCAATCCCCCACAGATACGCAGTATTTT.

V is TRBV3-1 and J is TRBJ1-2; 7 bases are a match to TRBD1. Trimming took 0 bases from V and 7 from J; bases not matched to a gene: 2. The V gene's germline CDR1 is LGHDT and CDR2 YNNKEL (reference sequence). The CDR3 contains 13 residues. CDR3 residues: CASSQDWDSGYTF. Here the CDR3 DNA reads TGTGCCAGCAGCCAAGATTGGGACAGTGGCTACACCTTC.

This clonotype was observed a few times. The chain's CDR3 is CASSFHREWDNEQFF. The CDR3 bases are TGTGCCAGCAGCTTTCACAGGGAATGGGACAATGAGCAGTTCTTC. V usage is TRBV12-1 and J usage is TRBJ2-1; the D call of TRBD1 is as the table states it, not checked on the DNA. TRBV12-1 is shown as a pseudogene. This CDR3 region has 15 residues.

This clonotype was seen once. The chain employs TRBV20-1 and TRBJ2-1; the match to TRBD2 covers 12 bases. Germline-derived CDR1 and CDR2 are DFQATT and SNEGSKA (reference sequence). The V segment lost 0 bases and the J segment 12 bases; nucleotides outside the gene matches: 3. CDR3 length equals 13 residues. Written as DNA, the CDR3 is TGCAGTGCTAGAGATAAGGGACTAGCGGGGCAGTTCTTC. It codes for CSARDKGLAGQFF.

The V gene is TRBV28, the J gene TRBJ2-1; D is uncertain. The end of the DNA fits TRBJ2-7 better, so the J call may be wrong. Germline CDR1 is MDHEN and CDR2 is SYDVKM. This CDR3 is built from 13 residues. DNA for the CDR3: TGTGCCAGCAGTTTTCCCGTTTACAATGAGCAGTACTTC. Translation gives CASSFPVYNEQYF.